This passage covers 31 T cell receptor beta chains from one sample sequenced in a study of blood T cells in healthy people across ages. Then a second PCR, running roughly 7 to 11 cycles, was carried out with a sample-barcoded 5' primer and a J-beta primer mix. TCRdb re-called the 5' RACE reads with MiXCR, one entry per CDR3 protein. Among approximately 790,000 distinct CDR3 sequences listed, approximately 65% were seen once. Sequenced input: blood. Receptors originate from a man in his thirties or forties in good health.

V usage is TRBV18 and J usage is TRBJ2-6; perhaps TRBD1 as D (5 bases). V was cut by 6 bases and J by 0 bases, with 9 bases left in between. Germline V gene data show CDR1 as KGHSH and CDR2 as LQKENI. This CDR3 spans 15 amino acids. The CDR3 protein is CASSDKSSGANVLTF. Written as DNA, the CDR3 is TGTGCCAGCTCGGACAAGAGCTCTGGGGCCAACGTCCTGACTTTC.

V and J are TRBV6-1 and TRBJ2-7, with D possibly TRBD2 on 6 matching bases. V was clipped by 8 bases and J by 5 bases, with 25 bases between them. Germline V gene lookup returns CDR1 MNHNS and CDR2 SASEGT. The CDR3 is made up of 16 amino acids. DNA of the CDR3: TGTGCCAGCGGACGAATCGGGGCAGGGAGGCTAGACGAGCAGTACTTC. Protein product: CASGRIGAGRLDEQYF.

The rearrangement uses TRBV10-3 and TRBJ2-1; 8 bases are shared with TRBD2. The assigned J gene may be wrong: the sequence end matches TRBJ2-7 better. The CDR3 totals 13 residues. Germline assignment: CDR1 ENHRY and CDR2 SYGVKD. CDR3 in amino acids: CAISRGGYNEQYF. The CDR3 region has the DNA TGTGCCATCAGTCGGGGGGGATACAATGAGCAGTACTTC.

The chain joins TRBV28 to TRBJ2-1; tentative D call: TRBD2 (6 bases). The CDR3 runs to 12 residues. CDR1 is MDHEN and CDR2 is SYDVKM in the germline V gene. V was pared by 3 bases and J by 9 bases, with 9 bases between. The CDR3 loop reads CASSFISGEQFF. As DNA, the CDR3 is TGTGCCAGCAGTTTTATTAGCGGTGAGCAGTTCTTC.

V and J are TRBV7-3 and TRBJ2-1; 7 bases agree with TRBD1. V shed 5 bases, J shed 3 bases, and the junction held 10 bases outside the gene matches. The CDR3 runs 16 residues. Germline V gene lookup returns CDR1 SGHTA and CDR2 FQGTGA. The CDR3 protein is CASSPTGRDSYNEQFF. CDR3 in DNA: TGTGCCAGCAGCCCAACGGGCCGGGACAGCTACAATGAGCAGTTCTTC.

This clonotype was detected only once. The chain recombines TRBV7-2 with TRBJ2-1; 7 nucleotides align to TRBD2. CDR3 length: 13 amino acids. V trimming: 6 bases; J trimming: 8 bases; junction bases outside the gene matches: 7. CDR1 is SGHTA and CDR2 is FQGNSA in the germline V gene. The CDR3 nucleotides are TGTGCCAGCAGAGTGGGGGGGAGGGATGAGCAGTTCTTC. Its translation: CASRVGGRDEQFF.

This clonotype has more than one count but fewer than ten. The gene calls are TRBV20-1 and TRBJ2-7; 9 bases are a match to TRBD2. This CDR3 comprises 15 residues. From germline, CDR1 is DFQATT and CDR2 SNEGSKA (reference sequence). V lost 1 base to trimming and J lost 0 bases; unmatched junction nucleotides: 4. In DNA form, the CDR3 reads TGCAGTGCTAGAGGGGGTAGCGGGGGCTCCTACGAGCAGTACTTC. It is translated as CSARGGSGGSYEQYF.

V usage is TRBV10-3 and J usage is TRBJ2-3; 7 bases map to TRBD2. CDR1 is ENHRY, CDR2 SYGVKD, per germline. Germline trimming cut 6 bases from V and 2 bases from J; bases unmatched to any gene: 8. The CDR3 length is 15 residues. CDR3 protein: CAIREASGHTDTQYF. CDR3 coding DNA: TGTGCCATCAGAGAGGCTAGCGGACACACAGATACGCAGTATTTT.

This sequence joins TRBV11-2 and TRBJ2-3; no clear D. Trimming removed 0 bases at V and 2 bases at J, with 9 bases between. CDR1 is SGHAT, CDR2 FQNNGV, per germline. The CDR3 is made up of 15 amino acids. This chain's CDR3 is CASSLEWLNTDTQYF. The CDR3 bases are TGTGCCAGCAGCTTAGAATGGCTGAACACAGATACGCAGTATTTT. The full variable domain, rest sourced from reference TRBV11-2 and TRBJ2-3, is EAGVAQSPRYKIIEKRQSVAFWCNPISGHATLYWYQQILGQGPKLLIQFQNNGVVDDSQLPKDRFSAERLKGVDSTLKIQPAKLEDSAVYLCASSLEWLNTDTQYFGPGTRLTVL.

The chain links TRBV4-1 to TRBJ1-2; possible D gene TRBD1, 5 bases. Germline CDR1 MGHRA, CDR2 YSYEKL. The CDR3 spans 13 residues. V lost 3 bases, J lost 5 bases, and 10 bases lay in between. As DNA, the CDR3 is TGCGCCAGCAGCCAGGACAAGCAGTATGGCTACACCTTC. Amino acids: CASSQDKQYGYTF.

The chain carries TRBV10-3 and TRBJ2-4; D may be TRBD1 (6 bases). The DNA end is a closer match to TRBJ2-5, so the J assignment may be wrong. The germline V gene encodes CDR1 ENHRY and CDR2 SYGVKD. The CDR3 covers 13 residues. The CDR3 DNA reads as TGTGCCATCAGTGAGCTCAGGGGTAAGACCCAGTACTTC. This encodes CAISELRGKTQYF.

The chain links TRBV5-1 to TRBJ2-1; 7 nucleotides agree with TRBD2. With 3 bases clipped from V and 0 bases from J, the junction kept 6 bases outside the gene matches. CDR1 is SGHRS, CDR2 YFSETQ, per germline. CDR3 length equals 16 residues. The CDR3 bases are TGCGCCAGCAGCTCTCTAGCGGAGAGCTCCTACAATGAGCAGTTCTTC. Amino acids: CASSSLAESSYNEQFF.

This sequence joins TRBV15 and TRBJ2-4, with D unclear. CDR3 size: 13 residues. The V and J ends lost 4 bases and 9 bases respectively, with 13 bases between them. The germline V gene has CDR1 LNHNV and CDR2 YYDKDF (reference sequence). CDR3 amino acids: CATSNPGYGIQYF. The CDR3 DNA is TGTGCCACCAGCAACCCCGGCTACGGCATTCAGTACTTC.

This clonotype was detected a few times. The chain links TRBV20-1 to TRBJ2-7, with D tentatively TRBD1 (6 bases). Trimming left V 0 bases short and J 6 bases short, with 21 bases between. The CDR3 is made up of 16 amino acids. The germline gives CDR1 DFQATT, CDR2 SNEGSKA (reference sequence). The CDR3 is CSARDGSAFTRGEQYF. CDR3 sequence (DNA): TGCAGTGCTAGAGATGGTAGCGCCTTTACCAGGGGCGAGCAGTACTTC.

This chain links TRBV6-5 with TRBJ1-2, with 7 bases that match TRBD1. This CDR3 has 13 residues. Per the germline V gene, CDR1 is MNHEY and CDR2 is SVGAGI. V lost 5 bases and J lost 8; bases outside the gene matches: 8. The DNA for the CDR3 is TGTGCCAGCAGTCAGGACAGGCTCAAGGGCTACACCTTC. Translating it yields CASSQDRLKGYTF.

The rearrangement joins TRBV2 to TRBJ1-1; D is possibly TRBD1 (5 bases). Trimming removed 7 bases at V and 7 bases at J, with 13 bases between. The CDR3 sequence is 12 residues long. Germline CDR1 is SNHLY and CDR2 is FYNNEI. The DNA for the CDR3 is TGTGCCAGCACCGCAGGGAGTGGTGAAGCTTTCTTT. Translated: CASTAGSGEAFF. The whole variable domain, filled in from reference TRBV2 and TRBJ1-1, reads EPEVTQTPSHQVTQMGQEVILRCVPISNHLYFYWYRQILGQKVEFLVSFYNNEISEKSEIFDDQFSVERPDGSNFTLKIRSTKLEDSAMYFCASTAGSGEAFFGQGTRLTVV.

This clonotype has more than one count but fewer than ten. The chain couples TRBV4-3 to TRBJ2-7; a weak D match, TRBD2 (5 bases). The CDR3 is 16 residues long. The V end was cut by 0 bases, the J end by 4 bases, with 16 bases between. The germline CDR1 and CDR2 sequences are LGHNA and YSLEER. CDR3 in amino acids: CASSQEPLRAGYEQYF. In DNA, the CDR3 is TGCGCCAGCAGCCAAGAACCCTTGCGGGCCGGGTACGAGCAGTACTTC.

The J gene is TRBJ2-3, the V gene TRBV20-1; D is unclear. This CDR3 spans 13 amino acids. Trimming shortened V by 6 bases and J by 11 bases, and 21 bases separated the two germline ends. CDR1 and CDR2 (germline): DFQATT, SNEGSKA (reference sequence). The CDR3 DNA sequence: TGCAGTGCCCTCCCGGGCCGCCTTCCGGAGCAGTATTTT. This codes for CSALPGRLPEQYF.

The chain uses TRBV19 and TRBJ2-5; 8 bases line up with TRBD1. Germline CDR1 reads LNHDA; CDR2 reads SQIVND (reference sequence). The CDR3 has 13 amino acids. Trimming at V came to 9 bases and at J to 5 bases, leaving 8 bases not matched to a gene. The CDR3: CASRDRILETQYF. The CDR3 nucleotides are TGTGCCAGCCGGGACAGGATCCTTGAGACCCAGTACTTC.

The chain carries TRBV20-1 and TRBJ2-3, with 10 bases aligning to TRBD2. V shed 6 bases and J 4 bases; nucleotides not matched to a gene: 4. Germline V gene data show CDR1 as DFQATT and CDR2 as SNEGSKA (reference sequence). This CDR3 region has 13 residues. The CDR3 protein is CSALSGGPDTQYF. DNA for the CDR3: TGCAGTGCCCTTAGCGGGGGGCCAGATACGCAGTATTTT.

This chain connects TRBV7-2 to TRBJ1-4, with 9 nucleotides matching TRBD1. This CDR3 is built from 20 residues. Germline assignment: CDR1 SGHTA and CDR2 FQGNSA. J lost 4 bases, V lost 5 bases, and 20 bases had no gene match. The CDR3 spells CASSLVLQGTGNPYNEKLFF. The CDR3, as DNA: TGTGCCAGCAGCCTGGTTTTACAAGGGACAGGGAATCCTTATAATGAAAAACTGTTTTTT.

CDR3 sequence reads: CASSLREAVQETQYF. The CDR3 bases are TGTGCCAGCAGCCTAAGGGAGGCGGTCCAAGAGACCCAGTACTTC. The chain uses TRBV7-9 and TRBJ2-5; D possibly corresponds to TRBD2 (6 bases). CDR3 length: 15 residues. The germline V and J ends were trimmed by 5 bases and 1 base, with 14 bases remaining between them. CDR1 is SEHNR, CDR2 FQNEAQ, per germline (reference sequence). Based on the CDR3 plus reference TRBV7-9 and TRBJ2-5, the full variable domain is DTGVSQNPRHKITKRGQNVTFRCDPISEHNRLYWYRQTLGQGPEFLTYFQNEAQLEKSRLLSDRFSAERPKGSFSTLEIQRTEQGDSAMYLCASSLREAVQETQYFGPGTRLLVL.

In its sample, this clonotype was seen many times. This sequence joins TRBV20-1 and TRBJ2-7, with TRBD1 matching 7 bases. Germline V lookup: CDR1 DFQATT, CDR2 SNEGSKA (reference sequence). J lost 0 bases, V lost 1 base, and 12 bases had no gene match. The CDR3 covers 17 residues. The CDR3 nucleotides read TGCAGTGCTAGAGTAACGGGACAGCTAGATTCCTCCTACGAGCAGTACTTC. This encodes CSARVTGQLDSSYEQYF.

This clonotype was counted a single time. V gene TRBV9 combines with J gene TRBJ1-1; D unclear. Trimming pared 0 bases from V and 1 base from J, leaving 7 bases between. The CDR3 length is 14 residues. The germline V gene has CDR1 SGDLS and CDR2 YYNGEE. The CDR3 region is CASSVGISNTEAFF. The DNA of the CDR3 is TGTGCCAGCAGCGTAGGCATATCGAACACTGAAGCTTTCTTT.

A word on this clonotype: A read error may be the cause here, since a much bigger clone is one base away. The rearrangement links TRBV7-9 to TRBJ2-1; D remains unclear. The CDR3 spans 12 residues. The V gene's germline CDR1 is SEHNR and CDR2 FQNEAQ (reference sequence). This CDR3 is CASILVSNEQFF. The DNA for the CDR3 is TGTGCCAGCATCTTAGTTTCCAATGAGCAGTTCTTC.

The chain carries TRBV29-1 and TRBJ1-5; TRBD1 might be the D (6 bases). Trimming took 3 bases from V and 7 from J, leaving 10 bases between them. This CDR3 has 12 amino acids. Germline CDR1 reads SQVTM; CDR2 reads ANQGSEA. The CDR3 here is CSVEIQGQPQHF. DNA of the CDR3: TGCAGCGTTGAGATACAGGGCCAGCCCCAGCATTTT.

This clonotype was found a few times. The chain couples TRBV10-3 to TRBJ2-5; TRBD2 matches 11 bases. The DNA end is more similar to TRBJ2-7, so the J call may be wrong. This CDR3 is 14 amino acids long. Germline loops: CDR1 ENHRY, CDR2 SYGVKD. The CDR3 DNA reads as TGTGCCATCAGTGGCGGGACTAGCGGATACGAGCAGTACTTC. Translation gives CAISGGTSGYEQYF.

The chain has TRBV27 and TRBJ2-3; D is unresolved. V was shortened by 11 bases and J by 0 bases, with 18 bases between the two germline ends. This CDR3 is 15 amino acids long. Germline CDR1 and CDR2: MNHEY and SMNVEV (reference sequence). CDR3 sequence (DNA): TGTGCCCGCCCCTCGGGCGGCCTGAGCACAGATACGCAGTATTTT. Protein: CARPSGGLSTDTQYF.

J is TRBJ2-7 and V is TRBV7-3, with a possible D match to TRBD1 (6 bases). This CDR3 has 14 amino acids. Trimming removed 2 bases at V and 6 bases at J, with 14 bases between. The germline V gene has CDR1 SGHTA and CDR2 FQGTGA. CDR3 region: CASSLEGVPAEQYF. The CDR3 region has the DNA TGTGCCAGCAGCTTAGAGGGGGTACCAGCCGAGCAGTACTTC.

This chain links TRBV29-1 with TRBJ2-5; 7 bases are a match to TRBD2. J lost 5 bases, V lost 1 base, and 4 bases had no gene match. Germline V gives CDR1 SQVTM, CDR2 ANQGSEA. The CDR3 has 13 amino acids. DNA for the CDR3: TGCAGCGTTGAAGGACTAGCTTGGGAGACCCAGTACTTC. It translates to CSVEGLAWETQYF.

The chain links TRBV7-9 to TRBJ2-5; 12 nucleotides align to TRBD2. The CDR3 covers 15 residues. V trimming: 5 bases; J trimming: 4 bases; junction bases outside the gene matches: 5. Per germline, CDR1 SEHNR and CDR2 FQNEAQ (reference sequence). The CDR3 bases are TGTGCCAGCAGCAGGACTAGCGGGGCTCGAGAGACCCAGTACTTC. Protein product: CASSRTSGARETQYF.